The T cell receptor (beta chain) under discussion was sequenced for a study of beta chain features in type 1 diabetes. In the study overall: Patients were similar to healthy donors in age and gender (as well as in cell yields). Broader study findings: Compared with healthy donors, patients appeared to share more similar naive, central memory and regulatory TCRB repertoires. Patients with Type 1 diabetes showed moderately but significantly shorter TCRB CDR3s in all four CD4+ subsets. Whether TCRB rearrangement is influenced by HLA type went unresolved here. Shorter templates may be favored by PCR, equally so in patients and controls.

Isolated RNA was reverse transcribed in full, so expressed TCRB transcripts were sequenced. Sequencing was performed with immunoSEQ multiplex PCR; in TCRdb, only in-frame clones are kept and a portion is missing. The table lists some 240,000 clones, under 20% of them singletons. Worth noting for this clone: Its antigen is still unknown.

The clonotype was recovered from a young man with type 1 diabetes. What was sequenced was naive CD4+ T cells from blood.

CDR3: CASSLVRGEQFF. CDR3 DNA: TGTGCCAGCAGCCTGGTGAGGGGTGAGCAGTTCTTC. This chain uses TRBV9 with TRBJ2-1; D may correspond to TRBD1 or TRBD2 (5 bases each). The CDR3 loop spans 12 amino acids. Trimming shortened V by 4 bases and J by 9 bases, and 11 bases separated the two germline ends. Germline CDR1 reads SGDLS; CDR2 reads YYNGEE.